This T cell receptor beta chain stems from a study of T-cell reconstitution after alpha-beta-depleted transplantation in children. Study-wide results and caveats: Some patients owed their high day-60 TCRbeta diversity to surviving recipient T cells and thymic progenitors. Where alpha-beta T cells came from about two months after transplant was reportedly several hundred expanded graft clones. Newly generated T cells supplied most T-cell counts and diversity one year post-transplant.

This clonotype has more than one count but fewer than ten. Its target is unknown. This CDR3 has 15 amino acids. V was clipped by 4 bases and J by 7 bases, with 17 bases between them. Germline V gives CDR1 LGHNT, CDR2 FRNRAP. Unique molecular identifiers were incorporated during preparation of the TCRbeta library. Each CDR3 protein gets one entry after TCRdb re-called the PCR reads with MiXCR. Among 700,000 to 950,000 distinct CDR3 sequences listed, 16% were seen once. The clonotype originates from a male patient between 5 and 17 years old who had a stem cell transplant for acute lymphoblastic leukemia, so the T cells may come from the graft donor. This sequence joins TRBV12-5 and TRBJ1-5; D possibly corresponds to TRBD1 (5 bases). Source: PBMCs, mostly from graft donor cells, taken 360 days after TCRalphabeta/CD19-depleted stem cell transplant. The CDR3 nucleotides are TGTGCTAGTGGTTCCCTGGGGCAGAGAGGCCAGCCCCAGCATTTT. Residues: CASGSLGQRGQPQHF.